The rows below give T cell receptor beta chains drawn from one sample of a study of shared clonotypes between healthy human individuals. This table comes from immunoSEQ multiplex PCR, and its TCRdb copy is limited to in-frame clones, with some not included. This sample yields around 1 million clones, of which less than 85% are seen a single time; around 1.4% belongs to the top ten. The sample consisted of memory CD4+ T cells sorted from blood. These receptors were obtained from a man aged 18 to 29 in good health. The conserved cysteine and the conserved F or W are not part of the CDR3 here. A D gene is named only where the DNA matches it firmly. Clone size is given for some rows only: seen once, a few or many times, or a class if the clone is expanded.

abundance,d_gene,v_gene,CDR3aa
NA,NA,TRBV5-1,ASSFLFRTEVVKGSMNTEAF
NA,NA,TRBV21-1,ASSPITGSFFSGANVLT
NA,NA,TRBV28,ASSAPGEKLF
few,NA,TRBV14,ASSPRVSESYEQY
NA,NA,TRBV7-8,ASSLVGGPGYT
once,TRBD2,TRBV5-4,ASSMTSRETQY
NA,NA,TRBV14,ASSQATGRY
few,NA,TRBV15,ATSRDRVGELF
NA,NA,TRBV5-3,ARVLINSPLH
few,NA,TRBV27,ASSIRQHPQRPQETQY
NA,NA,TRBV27,ASSFSGGYNSPLH
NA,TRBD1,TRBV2,ASRPPDRGNSPLH
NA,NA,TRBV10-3,AISRSTDTQY
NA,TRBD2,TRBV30,AWSPGGPGEQY
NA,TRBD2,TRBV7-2,ASSKVAGGSDTQY
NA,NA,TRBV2,ASSALWSSDTQY
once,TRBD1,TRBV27,ASSLSGTGEETQY
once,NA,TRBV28,ASSREMYNYGYT
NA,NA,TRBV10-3,AISFSSSNQPQH
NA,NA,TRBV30,AWSPLSGYEQY
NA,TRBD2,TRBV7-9,ASSPRYLAGVYEQY
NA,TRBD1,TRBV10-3,AISDGQGESPQY
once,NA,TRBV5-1,ASSLAGEVWEQY
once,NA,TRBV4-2,ASSQEVGPQETQY
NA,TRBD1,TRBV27,ASRGQSFTEQF
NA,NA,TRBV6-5,ASRRTGTETQY
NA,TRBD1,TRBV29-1,SVEGQGFGYT
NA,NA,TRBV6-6,ASSRTGTGTYEQY
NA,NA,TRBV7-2,ASSLAGSSYNEQF
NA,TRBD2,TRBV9,ASSVDERGISQY
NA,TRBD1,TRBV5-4,ASSLAPNRDRGPDTQY
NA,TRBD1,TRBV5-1,ASSPTGTGGSGELF
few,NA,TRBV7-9,ASSSPPGTVVNSPLH
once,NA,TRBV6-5,ASSYQPLLSLDTQY
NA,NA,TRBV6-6,ASSYSIEQY
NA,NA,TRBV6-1,ATGLNEQY
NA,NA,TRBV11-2,ASSLGSDLYEQY
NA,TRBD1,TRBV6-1,ASSGTGTGNTIY
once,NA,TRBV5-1,ASSLGPNTEAF
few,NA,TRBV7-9,ASSPAGNQPQH